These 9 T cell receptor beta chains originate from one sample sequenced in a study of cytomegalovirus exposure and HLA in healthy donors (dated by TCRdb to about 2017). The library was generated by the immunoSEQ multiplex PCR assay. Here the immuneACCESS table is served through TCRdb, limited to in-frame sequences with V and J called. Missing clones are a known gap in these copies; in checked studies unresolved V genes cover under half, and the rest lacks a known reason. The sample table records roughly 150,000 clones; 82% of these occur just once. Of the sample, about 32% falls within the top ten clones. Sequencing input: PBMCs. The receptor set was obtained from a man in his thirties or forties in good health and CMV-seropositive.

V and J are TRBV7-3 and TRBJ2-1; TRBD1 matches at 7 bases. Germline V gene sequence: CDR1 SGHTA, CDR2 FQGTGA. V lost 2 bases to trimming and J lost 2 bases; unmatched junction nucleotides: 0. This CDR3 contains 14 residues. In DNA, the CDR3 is TGTGCCAGCAGCTTAGACAGGGCCTACAATGAGCAGTTCTTC. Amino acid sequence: CASSLDRAYNEQFF.

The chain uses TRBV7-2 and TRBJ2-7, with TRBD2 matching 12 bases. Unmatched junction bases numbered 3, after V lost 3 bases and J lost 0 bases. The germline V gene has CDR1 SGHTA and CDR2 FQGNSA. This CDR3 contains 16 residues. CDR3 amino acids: CASSFPTSGSSYEQYF. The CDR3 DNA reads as TGTGCCAGCAGCTTTCCGACTAGCGGGAGCTCCTACGAGCAGTACTTC.

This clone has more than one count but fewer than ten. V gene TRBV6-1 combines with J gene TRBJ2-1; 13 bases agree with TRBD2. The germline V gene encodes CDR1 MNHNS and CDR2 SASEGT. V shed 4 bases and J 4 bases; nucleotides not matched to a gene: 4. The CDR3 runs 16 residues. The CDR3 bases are TGTGCCAGCAGTGGAAAACTAGCGGGAGGGTACAATGAGCAGTTCTTC. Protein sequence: CASSGKLAGGYNEQFF.

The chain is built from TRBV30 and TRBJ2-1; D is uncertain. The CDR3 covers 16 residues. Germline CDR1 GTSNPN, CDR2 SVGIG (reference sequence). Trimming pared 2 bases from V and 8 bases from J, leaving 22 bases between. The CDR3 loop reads CAWSLVSTAASDEQFF. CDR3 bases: TGTGCCTGGAGTCTTGTCTCCACCGCTGCAAGCGATGAGCAGTTCTTC.

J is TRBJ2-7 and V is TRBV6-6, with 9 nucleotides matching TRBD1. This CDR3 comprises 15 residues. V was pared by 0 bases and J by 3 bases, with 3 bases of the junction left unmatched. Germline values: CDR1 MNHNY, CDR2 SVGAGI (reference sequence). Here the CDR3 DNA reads TGTGCCAGCAGTTACTCGGGGGACAGGGTCTACGAGCAGTACTTC. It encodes CASSYSGDRVYEQYF.

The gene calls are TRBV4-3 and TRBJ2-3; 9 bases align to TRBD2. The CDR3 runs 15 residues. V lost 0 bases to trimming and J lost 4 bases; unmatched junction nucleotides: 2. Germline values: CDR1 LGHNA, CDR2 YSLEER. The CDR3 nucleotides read TGCGCCAGCAGCCAAGAAGGACTAGCGTCAGATACGCAGTATTTT. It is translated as CASSQEGLASDTQYF.

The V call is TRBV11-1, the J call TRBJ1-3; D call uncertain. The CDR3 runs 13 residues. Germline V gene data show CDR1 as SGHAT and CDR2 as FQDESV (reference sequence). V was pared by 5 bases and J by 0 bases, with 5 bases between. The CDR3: CASSGSSGNTIYF. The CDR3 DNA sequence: TGTGCCAGCAGCGGTAGCTCTGGAAACACCATATATTTT.

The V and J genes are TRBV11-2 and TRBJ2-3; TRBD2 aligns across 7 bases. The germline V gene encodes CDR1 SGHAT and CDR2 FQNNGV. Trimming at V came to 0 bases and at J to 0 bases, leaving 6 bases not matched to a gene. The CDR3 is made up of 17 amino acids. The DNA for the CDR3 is TGTGCCAGCAGCTTAGATATCCTAGCGGTTAGCACAGATACGCAGTATTTT. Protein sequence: CASSLDILAVSTDTQYF. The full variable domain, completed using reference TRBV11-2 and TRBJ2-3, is EAGVAQSPRYKIIEKRQSVAFWCNPISGHATLYWYQQILGQGPKLLIQFQNNGVVDDSQLPKDRFSAERLKGVDSTLKIQPAKLEDSAVYLCASSLDILAVSTDTQYFGPGTRLTVL.

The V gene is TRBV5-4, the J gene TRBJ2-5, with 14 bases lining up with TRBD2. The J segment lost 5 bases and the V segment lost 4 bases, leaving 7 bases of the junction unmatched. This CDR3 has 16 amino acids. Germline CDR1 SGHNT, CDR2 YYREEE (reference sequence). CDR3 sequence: CASSERLAGGRETQYF. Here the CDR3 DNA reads TGTGCCAGCAGCGAAAGACTAGCGGGGGGGCGGGAGACCCAGTACTTC.